This TCR beta chain was identified in a study of cytomegalovirus exposure and HLA in healthy donors. Study-wide results and caveats: TCR beta chains numbering 150 to 200 were designated cytomegalovirus-associated. Several of the most significant clusters appeared, in a later analysis, to be linked to common viral pathogens. For TCR beta chains, V- and J-gene trimming was later linked to a missense DCLRE1C variant. Relative to equally common others, HLA-associated TCR beta chains showed greater clonal expansion in a later analysis.

The PCR employed 60 Vbeta primers together with 13 Jbeta primers. Assay: immunoSEQ multiplex PCR; the TCRdb copy retains only in-frame clones and omits some. The table lists fewer than 150,000 clones, around 85% of them singletons, with under 4.5% in the top ten. The V gene's germline CDR1 is MNHNS and CDR2 SASEGT. The CDR3 totals 15 residues. Trimming took off 4 bases at V and 4 bases at J, with 14 bases between the two ends. About this clone itself: Its matching antigen is unknown.

The chain recombines TRBV6-1 with TRBJ1-5; D remains ambiguous. The TCR comes from a man in his forties or fifties in good health and CMV-seropositive. Sequencing used PBMCs. CDR3 sequence reads: CASSAVAATNQPQHF. The CDR3 DNA reads TGTGCCAGCAGTGCCGTAGCGGCGACTAATCAGCCCCAGCATTTT.